This T cell receptor (beta chain) was identified in a study of neurological immune-mediated disorders. V lost 6 bases, J lost 8 bases, and 10 bases stayed unmatched. Germline-derived CDR1 and CDR2 are DFQATT and SNEGSKA (reference sequence). This CDR3 has 14 residues. This clonotype was recorded many times. The cDNA was produced through 5'RACE with 10-nucleotide random UMIs. In TCRdb, the 5' RACE reads were re-called with MiXCR into one record per CDR3 protein. The top ten hold around 23% of the sample, which has fewer than 35,000 distinct CDR3 sequences, 4.6% seen once. The specimen was PBMCs. The receptor comes from a man younger than 35 in good health. The chain couples TRBV20-1 to TRBJ2-1; TRBD1 aligns across 10 bases. CDR3: CSAQAVTGGYEQFF. The CDR3 DNA reads as TGCAGTGCCCAGGCGGTGACAGGGGGCTATGAGCAGTTCTTC.